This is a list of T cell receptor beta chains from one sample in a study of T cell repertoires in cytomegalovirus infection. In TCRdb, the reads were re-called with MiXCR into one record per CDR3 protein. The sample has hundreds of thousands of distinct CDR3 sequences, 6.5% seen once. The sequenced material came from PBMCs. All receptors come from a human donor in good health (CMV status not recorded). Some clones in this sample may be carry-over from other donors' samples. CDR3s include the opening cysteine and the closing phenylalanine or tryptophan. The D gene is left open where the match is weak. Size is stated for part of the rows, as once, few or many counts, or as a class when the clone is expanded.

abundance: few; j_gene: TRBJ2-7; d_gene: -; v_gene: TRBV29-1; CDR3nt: TGCAGCGTTAGGGGGTTGTGGGACGAGCAGTACTTC; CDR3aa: CSVRGLWDEQYF
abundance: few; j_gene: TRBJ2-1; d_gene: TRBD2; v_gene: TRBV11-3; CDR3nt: TGTGCCAGCAGCTCAGGACTAGCGGGGGGTCTCCTATTTCTTTACAATGAGCAGTTCTTC; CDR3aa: CASSSGLAGGLLFLYNEQFF
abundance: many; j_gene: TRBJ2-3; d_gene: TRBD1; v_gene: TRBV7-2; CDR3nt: TGTGCCAGCAGCCAGGACAGGGTACCGGATACGCAGTATTTT; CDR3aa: CASSQDRVPDTQYF
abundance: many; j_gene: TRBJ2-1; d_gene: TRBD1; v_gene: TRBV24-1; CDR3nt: TGTGCCACCAGTGACGGGGACAGTTTCTACAATGAGCAGTTCTTC; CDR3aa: CATSDGDSFYNEQFF
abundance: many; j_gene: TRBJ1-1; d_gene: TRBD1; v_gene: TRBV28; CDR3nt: TGTGCCAGCACCCCAGGGGGAAAGGAGAACACTGAAGCTTTCTTT; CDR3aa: CASTPGGKENTEAFF
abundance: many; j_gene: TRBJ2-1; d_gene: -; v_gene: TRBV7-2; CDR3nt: TGTGCCAGCAGCTCACGAGAAGCGGTCGACATGTACCATGAGCAGTTCTTC; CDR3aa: CASSSREAVDMYHEQFF
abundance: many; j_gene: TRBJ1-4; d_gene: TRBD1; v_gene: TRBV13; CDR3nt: TGTGCCAGCAGCTCCGATCCGGGACAGGGTGATGAAAAACTGTTTTTT; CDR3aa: CASSSDPGQGDEKLFF
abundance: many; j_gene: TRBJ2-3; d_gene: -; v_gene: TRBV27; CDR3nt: TGTGCCAGCAGTTTCACAATTGTGGGCGATACGCAGTATTTT; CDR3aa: CASSFTIVGDTQYF
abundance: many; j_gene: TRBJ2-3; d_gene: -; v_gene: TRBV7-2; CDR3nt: TGTGCCAGCAGTCCCGGGAACACAGATACGCAGTATTTT; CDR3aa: CASSPGNTDTQYF
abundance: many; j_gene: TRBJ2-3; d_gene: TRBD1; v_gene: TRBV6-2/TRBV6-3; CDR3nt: TGTGCCAGCAGTCCCTGGACAGGTATAGATACGCAGTATTTT; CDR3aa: CASSPWTGIDTQYF
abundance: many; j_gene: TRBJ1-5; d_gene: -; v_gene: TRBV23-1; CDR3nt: TGCGCCAGCAGTCAATCAGGAGGGTTAGATCGGCAGCCCCAGCATTTT; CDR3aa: CASSQSGGLDRQPQHF
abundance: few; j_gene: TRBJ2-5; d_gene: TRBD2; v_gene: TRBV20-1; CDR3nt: TGCAGTGCTCCTCTCCGTCGGCGCGACCCAGCGGGGGGCCAAGAGACCCAGTACTTC; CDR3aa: CSAPLRRRDPAGGQETQYF
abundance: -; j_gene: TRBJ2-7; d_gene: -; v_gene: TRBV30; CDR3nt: TGTGCCTGGATACAGGGAAACTACGAGCAGTACTTC; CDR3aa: CAWIQGNYEQYF
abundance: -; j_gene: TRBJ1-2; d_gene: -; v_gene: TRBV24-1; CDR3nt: TGTGCCACCAGTGATACTACAGGGTTCGGGGGCTACACCTTC; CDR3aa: CATSDTTGFGGYTF
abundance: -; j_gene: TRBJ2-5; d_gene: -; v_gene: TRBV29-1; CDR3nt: TGCAGCGTCACCGGGCCACAAGAGACCCAGTACTTC; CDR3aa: CSVTGPQETQYF
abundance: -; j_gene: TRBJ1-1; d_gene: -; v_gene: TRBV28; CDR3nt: TGTGCCGGGGCCCCCGGGCCGAACACTGAAGCTTTCTTT; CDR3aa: CAGAPGPNTEAFF
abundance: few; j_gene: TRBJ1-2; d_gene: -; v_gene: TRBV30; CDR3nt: TGTGCCTGGAGTGTAGAGGCTAACTATGGCTACACCTTC; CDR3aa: CAWSVEANYGYTF
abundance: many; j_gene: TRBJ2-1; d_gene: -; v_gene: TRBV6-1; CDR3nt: TGTGCCAGCAGCACCCTTGGGACTTACAATGAGCAGTTCTTC; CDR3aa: CASSTLGTYNEQFF
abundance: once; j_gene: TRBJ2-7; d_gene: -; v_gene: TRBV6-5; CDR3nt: TGTGCCAGCAGTTACTCGTCTCTCTTAGCCTACGAGCAGTACTTC; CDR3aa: CASSYSSLLAYEQYF
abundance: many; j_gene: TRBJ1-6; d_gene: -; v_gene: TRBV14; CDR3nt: TGTGCCAGCAGCCAAGACGCAGGGACAAATTCACCCCTCCACTTT; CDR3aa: CASSQDAGTNSPLHF
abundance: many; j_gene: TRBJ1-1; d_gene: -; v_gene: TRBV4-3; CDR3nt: TGCGCCAGCAGCCAAGAGGGGCGCGGGACTGAAGCTTTCTTT; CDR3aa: CASSQEGRGTEAFF
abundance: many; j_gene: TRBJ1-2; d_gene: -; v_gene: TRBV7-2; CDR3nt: TGTGCCAGCACCACTGGAAACAACTATGGCTACACCTTC; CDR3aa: CASTTGNNYGYTF
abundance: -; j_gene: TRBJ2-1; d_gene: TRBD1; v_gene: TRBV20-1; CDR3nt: TGCAGTGCTGACTCCGGGACAGGGGCCTACAATGAGCAGTTCTTC; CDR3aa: CSADSGTGAYNEQFF
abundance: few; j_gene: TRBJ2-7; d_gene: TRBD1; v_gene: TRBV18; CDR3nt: TGTGCCAGCTCATCTACAGGGGTGAGGGACGAGCAGTACTTC; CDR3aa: CASSSTGVRDEQYF
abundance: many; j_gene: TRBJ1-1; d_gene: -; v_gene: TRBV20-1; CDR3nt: TGCAGTGCTATTTCGGAGACGAACACTGAAGCTTTCTTT; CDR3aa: CSAISETNTEAFF
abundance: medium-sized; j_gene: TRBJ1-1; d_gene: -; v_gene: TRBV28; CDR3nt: TGTGCCAGCAGTTTAAAGAGGACGGGGAACACTGAAGCTTTCTTT; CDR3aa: CASSLKRTGNTEAFF
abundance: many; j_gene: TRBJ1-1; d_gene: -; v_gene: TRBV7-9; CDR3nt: TGTGCCAGCAGCTTAAAAGGGGTTACTGAAGCTTTCTTT; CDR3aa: CASSLKGVTEAFF
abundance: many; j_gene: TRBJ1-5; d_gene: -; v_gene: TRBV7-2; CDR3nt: TGTGCCAGCAGCTTAAACAGGGAAAAGCCCCAGCATTTT; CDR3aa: CASSLNREKPQHF
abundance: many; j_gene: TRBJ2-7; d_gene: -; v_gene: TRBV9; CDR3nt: TGTGCCAGCAGCGTAGGATGGAGCTCCTACGAGCAGTACTTC; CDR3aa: CASSVGWSSYEQYF
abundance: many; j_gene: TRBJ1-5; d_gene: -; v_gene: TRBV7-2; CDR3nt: TGTGCCAGCAGCTTAGATTCAGGCCTTATTCAGCCCCAGCATTTT; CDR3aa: CASSLDSGLIQPQHF
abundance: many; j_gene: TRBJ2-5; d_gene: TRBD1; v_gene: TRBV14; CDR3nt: TGTGCCAGCAGCCCCACTGGGCAGGGGGCTGGGACCCAGTACTTC; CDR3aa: CASSPTGQGAGTQYF
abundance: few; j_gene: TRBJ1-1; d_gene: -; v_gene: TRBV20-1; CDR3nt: TGCAGTGCTAGATCTTCGGGGGCGGGAAACACTGAAGCTTTCTTT; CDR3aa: CSARSSGAGNTEAFF